A selection of T cell receptor beta chains follows, all from one sample in a study of blood T cell repertoires in COVID-19. Sequencing was performed with immunoSEQ multiplex PCR; in TCRdb, only in-frame clones are kept and a portion is missing. The sample consists of roughly 100,000 clones, about 85% of them appearing once. Material for sequencing was peripheral blood. Receptors were obtained from a man in his fifties in a cohort sampled during active COVID-19. Each CDR3 is given with its conserved first and last residue. A D gene is named only where the DNA matches it firmly.

V	J	D	CDR3
TRBV6-1	TRBJ1-6	.	CASSEQGINSPLHF
TRBV7-6	TRBJ2-5	.	CASSLVSAGGTETQYF
TRBV6-4	TRBJ1-2	.	CASSDFPSGFGGYTF
TRBV29-1	TRBJ1-1	TRBD1	CSVEGSSTGGEKAFF
TRBV5-4	TRBJ2-3	TRBD2	CAGGQRGVKDTQYF
TRBV11-3	TRBJ2-5	.	CASSPPDTETQYF
TRBV5-4	TRBJ2-5	.	CASSSQGTKTQYF
TRBV28	TRBJ2-3	TRBD1	CASRTGDEGADTQYF
TRBV9	TRBJ1-6	.	CASSVGSTDSPLHF
TRBV28	TRBJ2-5	.	CASSYRGPGGTQYF
TRBV5-1	TRBJ1-5	TRBD1	CASSPGTGGNQPQHF
TRBV2	TRBJ2-5	.	CASSAFRETQYF
TRBV9	TRBJ2-3	TRBD2	CASSPTEGRGGPDTQYF
TRBV2	TRBJ2-1	TRBD2	CASSGLAGPGGEQFF
TRBV6-5	TRBJ1-6	.	CASSYAAGVNSPLHF
TRBV5-1	TRBJ1-6	TRBD1	CASRDPGGGNSPLHF
TRBV7-9	TRBJ1-2	.	CASSLARPSSGYTF
TRBV13	TRBJ1-6	TRBD1	CASSLGQGNSPLHF
TRBV4-1	TRBJ2-1	.	CASSQGAYNEQFF
TRBV29-1	TRBJ2-4	.	CSVDTTKNIQYF
TRBV5-6	TRBJ2-1	TRBD1	CASSLSIGQGSFF
TRBV6-5	TRBJ2-2	.	CASSHSGELFF
TRBV2	TRBJ2-7	TRBD1	CASLAGQGPSYEQYF
TRBV6-5	TRBJ1-2	TRBD1	CASSPGQALYGYTF
TRBV5-6	TRBJ2-7	.	CASSLVGGTYEQYF
TRBV5-8	TRBJ2-5	TRBD1	CASSLGDRDQETQYF
TRBV12-3/TRBV12-4	TRBJ1-2	.	CASRVDGGYGYTF
TRBV20-1	TRBJ1-1	.	CSASRTREAFF
TRBV20-1	TRBJ1-2	.	CSASVWGGEYGYTF
TRBV7-8	TRBJ2-1	.	CASSLGTRRPNEQFF
TRBV19	TRBJ1-5	.	CASSIDRWNQPQHF
TRBV21-1	TRBJ1-5	.	CASSKRNRERGNQPQHF
TRBV19	TRBJ1-4	.	CASSMGGEKLFF
TRBV4-3	TRBJ2-2	TRBD2	CASSQENGGGNTGELFF
TRBV6-2/TRBV6-3	TRBJ2-5	.	CASSYGGAQETQYF
TRBV3-1/TRBV3-2	TRBJ2-2	.	CASSQDLNTGELFF
TRBV2	TRBJ2-5	.	CASSSPGSQETQYF
TRBV10-1	TRBJ2-7	TRBD1	CASSETRDSSDSYEQYF
TRBV6-6	TRBJ2-1	TRBD2	CASNEAGGTFNEQFF
TRBV18	TRBJ1-1	TRBD1	CASLDGQGAHLGTEAFF
TRBV18	TRBJ2-6	.	CASSLAGQGSSGANVLTF
TRBV7-9	TRBJ2-5	.	CASSLDQLVPGETQYF
TRBV29-1	TRBJ1-1	.	CSVVPPGHTEAFF
TRBV28	TRBJ2-1	TRBD2	CASSTSGGYYNEQFF
TRBV28	TRBJ2-1	.	CASSSTVSPYNEQFF
TRBV13	TRBJ2-7	TRBD1	CASSFDRDRGREQYF
TRBV18	TRBJ1-2	.	CASSPSQGFGGYTF
TRBV9	TRBJ2-5	TRBD2	CASSGTSGQETQYF
TRBV6-6	TRBJ1-3	TRBD1	CASSYPRQGGNTIYF
TRBV12-3/TRBV12-4	TRBJ1-5	.	CASSLRGNQPQHF
TRBV6-5	TRBJ1-1	.	CASSSASGTEAFF
TRBV7-2	TRBJ2-2	TRBD2	CASRAGGTNTGELFF